What follows is one TCR beta chain and its context. Assay used: immunoSEQ multiplex PCR; TCRdb lists only in-frame clones, some missing. Here the sample spans about 270,000 clones, 80% to 90% being singletons. This CDR3 comprises 16 residues. CDR1 SGHTA and CDR2 FQGTGA come from the germline V gene. Unmatched junction bases numbered 4, after V lost 0 bases and J lost 2 bases. This specimen belongs to a study of blood T cell repertoires in COVID-19. Turning to the study itself: Nucleic acid was either cDNA or gDNA, and it came from T cells, B-cell-depleted T cells, or PBMCs.

The rearrangement joins TRBV7-3 to TRBJ2-1, with 7 bases aligning to TRBD2. Material: peripheral blood. The receptor comes from a woman aged 50 to 60 with acute or convalescent COVID-19. CDR3 protein: CASSLTRELTYNEQFF. In nucleotides, the CDR3 is TGTGCCAGCAGCTTAACGCGGGAGCTAACCTACAATGAGCAGTTCTTC.